Presented here are 9 T cell receptor beta chains from one specimen sequenced in a study of CD8+CD57+ T cells in acquired aplastic anemia. According to the study, genomic DNA was the template for TCR beta VDJ and CDR3 profiling. TCRdb itself ran the reads through MiXCR, one entry per CDR3 protein. Among around 170,000 distinct CDR3 sequences listed, roughly half were seen once. The patients chosen for sequencing had shown expansion of CD8+CD57+ cells (detected by flow cytometry). The sequencing input was sorted CD4+, CD8+, or CD8+CD57+ T cells (not recorded which) from PBMCs. The source of these receptors is a human donor with aplastic anemia.

The genes are TRBV7-2 and TRBJ2-5; 7 nucleotides match TRBD2. The closer fit of TRBJ2-1 to the DNA end suggests the J call may be wrong. The CDR3 sequence is 15 residues long. Germline V gene data show CDR1 as SGHTA and CDR2 as FQGNSA. The CDR3 region has the DNA TGTGCCAGCAGCTTAGGGGCGGGAGTGGGCAATGAGCAGTTCTTC. This gives the protein CASSLGAGVGNEQFF.

This clonotype was recorded at least ten times. The gene calls are TRBV5-1 and TRBJ1-2; D remains ambiguous. V shed 3 bases and J shed 5 bases, with 8 bases lying between them. The CDR3 totals 12 residues. Germline V CDR1 and CDR2: SGHRS, YFSETQ. CDR3 residues: CASSSPGYGYTF. The CDR3, as DNA: TGCGCCAGCAGCTCGCCCGGTTATGGCTACACCTTC.

This clonotype was counted ten times or more. J is TRBJ1-1 and V is TRBV20-1; D remains ambiguous. The CDR3 spans 11 residues. Germline CDR1 and CDR2: DFQATT and SNEGSKA (reference sequence). Trimming removed 3 bases from V and 1 base from J, with 3 bases in between. CDR3 bases: TGCAGTGCTAGTGAGAACACTGAAGCTTTCTTT. This codes for CSASENTEAFF.

This clonotype was detected only a few times. J is TRBJ2-7 and V is TRBV2; the match to TRBD2 covers 7 bases. In germline, CDR1 is SNHLY, CDR2 FYNNEI. This CDR3 is 13 amino acids long. Trimming cost V 8 bases and J 1 base; bases outside gene matches: 5. CDR3 in amino acids: CASGGVGSYEQYF. The DNA of the CDR3 is TGTGCCAGCGGGGGGGTTGGGTCCTACGAGCAGTACTTC.

The V and J genes are TRBV12-3 or TRBV12-4 and TRBJ2-2; TRBD1 aligns across 8 bases. V shed 0 bases and J 5 bases; nucleotides not matched to a gene: 5. There are 16 residues in the CDR3. Written as DNA, the CDR3 is TGTGCCAGCAGTTTAGCCTCAGGGGGCCGAACCGGGGAGCTGTTTTTT. Translating it yields CASSLASGGRTGELFF.

This clonotype appeared once. Compared with germline, one end of the junction differs, possibly owing to a read error. Here the CDR3 DNA reads TGCAGCGTTAAGGACAGCCAAAACTATGGCTGCACCTTC. As protein: CSVKDSQNYGCTF. This chain joins TRBV29-1 and TRBJ1-2; D might be TRBD1 (6 bases). CDR3 length: 13 residues. The V gene's germline CDR1 is SQVTM and CDR2 ANQGSEA.

The chain has TRBV6-5 and TRBJ2-3; 8 positions match TRBD1. The CDR3 is made up of 14 amino acids. The germline CDR1 and CDR2 sequences are MNHEY and SVGAGI. V lost 7 bases and J lost 4; bases outside the gene matches: 7. For the CDR3, the DNA is TGTGCCAGCATTTGGACAGGGACGGCAGATACGCAGTATTTT. It yields the protein CASIWTGTADTQYF.

The genes are TRBV5-1 and TRBJ1-5; no clear D gene. Per the germline V gene, CDR1 is SGHRS and CDR2 is YFSETQ. The CDR3 runs to 15 residues. Trimming stripped 4 bases from V and 7 bases from J, with 18 bases between. The CDR3 DNA follows: TGCGCCAGCAGCCAAGGACCAGGTCTTGGCCAGCCCCAGCATTTT. This codes for CASSQGPGLGQPQHF. The complete variable domain, with remaining parts taken from reference TRBV5-1 and TRBJ1-5, reads KAGVTQTPRYLIKTRGQQVTLSCSPISGHRSVSWYQQTPGQGLQFLFEYFSETQRNKGNFPGRFSGRQFSNSRSEMNVSTLELGDSALYLCASSQGPGLGQPQHFGDGTRLSIL.

The chain recombines TRBV27 with TRBJ1-3; maybe TRBD1 (5 bases). CDR1 is MNHEY, CDR2 SMNVEV, per germline (reference sequence). Trimming cost V 5 bases and J 1 base, with 15 bases left between them. CDR3 length equals 16 residues. CDR3 coding DNA: TGTGCCAGCAGTCCCCGTGGGCAGGGTTCTGGAAACACCATATATTTT. Translated: CASSPRGQGSGNTIYF.